This T cell receptor (beta chain) was obtained from a study of blood T cell repertoires in COVID-19. Study background: The United States, Italy and Spain were the sources of the acute and convalescent COVID-19 samples. The analysed material was cDNA or gDNA that came from T cells, B-cell-depleted T cells, or PBMCs.

With 6 bases clipped from V and 1 base from J, the junction kept 8 bases outside the gene matches. Germline CDR1 is MDHEN and CDR2 is SYDVKM. The CDR3 totals 15 residues. Original analysis: Estimation of nucleated cell counts relied on the amplification of reference gene primers. This table comes from immunoSEQ multiplex PCR, and its TCRdb copy is limited to in-frame clones, with some not included. The V and J calls and clone size come from that table; D and trimming were worked out from the DNA. The sample includes approximately 330,000 clones, roughly 90% of them seen just once. The source material was peripheral blood. The chain employs TRBV28 and TRBJ1-2, with 7 bases identical to TRBD1. This clonotype was sampled from a woman aged 50 to 60 with active or convalescent COVID-19. The CDR3 bases are TGTGCCAGCAGCCCTGGGGACAGCCTTAACTATGGCTACACCTTC. It codes for CASSPGDSLNYGYTF.